This T cell receptor (beta chain) was identified in a study of beta chain bispecific antibodies for T cell cancers. The study's findings and limits: In these mixed samples, most targeted TRBV reads derived from the leukemia cell line.

Worth noting for this clonotype: Its antigen remains unknown.

The V end lost 7 bases, the J end lost 6 bases, and 16 bases lay between the germline ends. CDR1 is LNHDA and CDR2 is SQIVND in the germline V gene (reference sequence). The CDR3 spans 13 residues. Either OKT3 anti-CD3 antibody or CD3/CD28 beads expanded T cells from blood mononuclear cells over roughly three days. One entry per CDR3 protein results from TCRdb running MiXCR on the 5' RACE reads. The table lists 20,000 to 25,000 distinct CDR3 sequences, about 2.6% of them singletons. What was sequenced was healthy donor T cells cultured with leukemia cells. The rearrangement links TRBV19 to TRBJ2-7; D possibly matches TRBD1 or TRBD2 (5 bases each). The sequence was collected from a human donor in good health. Some clones in this sample may be carry-over from other donors' samples. DNA for the CDR3: TGTGCCAGTACCGCAGGGAGAGTGAGCGAGCAGTACTTC. It specifies CASTAGRVSEQYF. Together with reference TRBV19 and TRBJ2-7, the CDR3 gives the full variable domain: DGGITQSPKYLFRKEGQNVTLSCEQNLNHDAMYWYRQDPGQGLRLIYYSQIVNDFQKGDIAEGYSVSREKKESFPLTVTSAQKNPTAFYLCASTAGRVSEQYFGPGTRLTVT.